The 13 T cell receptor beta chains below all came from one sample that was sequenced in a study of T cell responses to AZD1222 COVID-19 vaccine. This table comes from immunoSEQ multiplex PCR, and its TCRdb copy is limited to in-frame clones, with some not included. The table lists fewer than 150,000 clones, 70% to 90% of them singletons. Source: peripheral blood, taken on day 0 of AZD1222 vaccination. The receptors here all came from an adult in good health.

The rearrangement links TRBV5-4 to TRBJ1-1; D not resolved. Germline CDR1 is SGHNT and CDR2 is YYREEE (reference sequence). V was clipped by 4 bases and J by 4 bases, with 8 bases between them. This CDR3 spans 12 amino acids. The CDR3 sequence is CASSNVGTEAFF. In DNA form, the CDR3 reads TGTGCCAGCAGCAACGTCGGCACTGAAGCTTTCTTT.

CDR3: CASSGPGAHTEAFF. DNA of the CDR3: TGTGCCAGCAGTGGCCCGGGGGCGCACACTGAAGCTTTCTTT. This chain connects TRBV25-1 to TRBJ1-1, with a tentative D call TRBD1 (6 bases). The CDR3 is 14 amino acids. Germline V gene data show CDR1 as MGHDK and CDR2 as SYGVNS. V dropped 4 bases and J dropped 3 bases, with 12 bases sitting between them. The full variable domain, with the rest looked up from reference TRBV25-1 and TRBJ1-1, is EADIYQTPRYLVIGTGKKITLECSQTMGHDKMYWYQQDPGMELHLIHYSYGVNSTEKGDLSSESTVSRIRTEHFPLTLESARPSHTSQYLCASSGPGAHTEAFFGQGTRLTVV.

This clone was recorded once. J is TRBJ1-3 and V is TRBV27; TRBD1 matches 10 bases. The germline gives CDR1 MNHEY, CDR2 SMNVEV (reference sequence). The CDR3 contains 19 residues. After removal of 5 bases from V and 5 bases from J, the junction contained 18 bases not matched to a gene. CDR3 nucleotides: TGTGCCAGCAGTCCGCGGACAGGGGGTGTCCACATTGTACGAAACACCATATATTTT. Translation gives CASSPRTGGVHIVRNTIYF.

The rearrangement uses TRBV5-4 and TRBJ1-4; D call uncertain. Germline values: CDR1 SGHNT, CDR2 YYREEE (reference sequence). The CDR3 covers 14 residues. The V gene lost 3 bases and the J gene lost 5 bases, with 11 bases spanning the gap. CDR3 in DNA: TGTGCCAGCAGCTCGCGCAGCCAGAATGAAAAACTGTTTTTT. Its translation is CASSSRSQNEKLFF.

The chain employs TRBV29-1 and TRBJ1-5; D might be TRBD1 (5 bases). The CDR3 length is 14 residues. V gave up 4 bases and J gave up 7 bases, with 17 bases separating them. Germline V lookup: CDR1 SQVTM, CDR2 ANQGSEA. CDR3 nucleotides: TGCAGCGTTGGGAGCCGGGCCGGGGGGCAGCCCCAGCATTTT. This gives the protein CSVGSRAGGQPQHF. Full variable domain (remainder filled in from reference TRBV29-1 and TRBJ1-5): SAVISQKPSRDICQRGTSLTIQCQVDSQVTMMFWYRQQPGQSLTLIATANQGSEATYESGFVIDKFPISRPNLTFSTLTVSNMSPEDSSIYLCSVGSRAGGQPQHFGDGTRLSIL.

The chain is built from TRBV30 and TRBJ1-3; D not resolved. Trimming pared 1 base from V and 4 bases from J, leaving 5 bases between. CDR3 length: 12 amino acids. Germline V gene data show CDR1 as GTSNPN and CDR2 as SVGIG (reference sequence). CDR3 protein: CAWSEGGNTIYF. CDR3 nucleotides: TGTGCCTGGAGTGAAGGGGGAAACACCATATATTTT.

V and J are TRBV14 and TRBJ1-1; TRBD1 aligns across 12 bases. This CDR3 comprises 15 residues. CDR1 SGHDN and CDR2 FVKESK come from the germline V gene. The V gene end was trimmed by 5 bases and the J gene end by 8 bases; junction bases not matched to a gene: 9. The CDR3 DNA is TGTGCCAGCAGCTATCCGGGACAGGGGGCAAAAGAAGCTTTCTTT. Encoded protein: CASSYPGQGAKEAFF.

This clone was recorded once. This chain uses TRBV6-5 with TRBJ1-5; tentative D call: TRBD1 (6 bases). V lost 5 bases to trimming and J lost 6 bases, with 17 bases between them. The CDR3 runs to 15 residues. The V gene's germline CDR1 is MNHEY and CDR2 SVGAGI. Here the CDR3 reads CASSTGPKGGQPQHF. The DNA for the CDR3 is TGTGCCAGCAGTACGGGACCTAAAGGGGGTCAGCCCCAGCATTTT.

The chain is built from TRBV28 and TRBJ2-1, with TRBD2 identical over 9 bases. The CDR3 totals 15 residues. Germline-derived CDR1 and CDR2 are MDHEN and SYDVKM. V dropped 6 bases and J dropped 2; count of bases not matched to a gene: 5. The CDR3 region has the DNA TGTGCCAGCAGCGTAGCGGGAGCTCCCTACAATGAGCAGTTCTTC. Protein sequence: CASSVAGAPYNEQFF.

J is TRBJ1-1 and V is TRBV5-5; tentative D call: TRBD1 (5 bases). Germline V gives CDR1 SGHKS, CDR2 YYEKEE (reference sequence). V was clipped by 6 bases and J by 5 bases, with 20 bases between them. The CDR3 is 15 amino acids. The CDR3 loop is CASNPSVGGTTEAFF. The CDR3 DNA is TGTGCCAGCAACCCATCAGTGGGGGGGACGACTGAAGCTTTCTTT. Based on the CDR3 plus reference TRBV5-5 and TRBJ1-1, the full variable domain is DAGVTQSPTHLIKTRGQQVTLRCSPISGHKSVSWYQQVLGQGPQFIFQYYEKEERGRGNFPDRFSARQFPNYSSELNVNALLLGDSALYLCASNPSVGGTTEAFFGQGTRLTVV.

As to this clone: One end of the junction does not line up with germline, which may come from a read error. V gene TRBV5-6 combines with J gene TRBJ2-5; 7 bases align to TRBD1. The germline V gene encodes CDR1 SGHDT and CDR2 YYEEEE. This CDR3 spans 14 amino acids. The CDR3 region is CASSLGQPLETQYF. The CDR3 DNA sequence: TGTGCCAGCAGTTTGGGACAGCCACTAGAGACCCAGTACTTC.

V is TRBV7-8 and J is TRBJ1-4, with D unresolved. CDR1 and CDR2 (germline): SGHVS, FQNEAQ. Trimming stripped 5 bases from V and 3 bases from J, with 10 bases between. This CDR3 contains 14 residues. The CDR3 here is CASSRGNSNEKLFF. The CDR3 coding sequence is TGTGCCAGCAGCCGCGGGAATTCTAATGAAAAACTGTTTTTT.

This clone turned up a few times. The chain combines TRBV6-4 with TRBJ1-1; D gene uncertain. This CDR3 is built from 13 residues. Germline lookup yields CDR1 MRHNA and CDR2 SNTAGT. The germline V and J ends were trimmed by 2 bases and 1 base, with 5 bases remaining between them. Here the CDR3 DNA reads TGTGCCAGCAGTGACGGGCGGAACACTGAAGCTTTCTTT. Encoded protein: CASSDGRNTEAFF.